The 30 T cell receptor beta chains presented below share a single source sample, sequenced in a study of OX40 agonist ivuxolimab in advanced cancers. Clones were sequenced by immunoSEQ multiplex PCR, and TCRdb holds only the in-frame ones, with some missing. The sample holds about 61,000 clones, 70% to 90% seen once. Sample: CD4+ or CD8+ T cells sorted from blood, taken in a trial of the OX40 agonist ivuxolimab. The receptors come from an adult with an advanced solid tumor such as melanoma, head and neck, liver or kidney cancer.

This chain links TRBV10-3 with TRBJ2-4; tentative D call: TRBD2 (5 bases). The germline V gene encodes CDR1 ENHRY and CDR2 SYGVKD. V gave up 10 bases and J gave up 1 base, with 20 bases separating them. The CDR3 covers 16 residues. CDR3 residues: CATGPSSWEAKNIQYF. DNA of the CDR3: TGTGCCACGGGCCCCTCCAGCTGGGAGGCCAAAAACATTCAGTACTTC.

The V gene is TRBV18, the J gene TRBJ2-3; D ambiguous. CDR1 KGHSH and CDR2 LQKENI come from the germline V gene. This CDR3 spans 16 amino acids. With 3 bases removed from V and 0 bases from J, the gap between germline ends came to 13 bases. The CDR3 here is CASSPSSPSSTDTQYF. For the CDR3, the DNA is TGTGCCAGCTCACCTAGTAGCCCCTCGAGCACAGATACGCAGTATTTT. The entire variable domain, with the rest obtained from reference TRBV18 and TRBJ2-3, is as follows: NAGVMQNPRHLVRRRGQEARLRCSPMKGHSHVYWYRQLPEEGLKFMVYLQKENIIDESGMPKERFSAEFPKEGPSILRIQQVVRGDSAAYFCASSPSSPSSTDTQYFGPGTRLTVL.

This chain connects TRBV6-1 to TRBJ1-2, with D perhaps TRBD1 (5 bases). Per germline, CDR1 MNHNS and CDR2 SASEGT. V shed 8 bases and J shed 5 bases, with 9 bases lying between them. The length of the CDR3 is 11 residues. CDR3: CASGDRYGYTF. The CDR3 DNA reads as TGTGCCAGCGGCGACAGATATGGCTACACCTTC.

The chain couples TRBV29-1 to TRBJ1-1; maybe TRBD1 (5 bases). This CDR3 comprises 11 residues. The V end was cut by 6 bases, the J end by 6 bases, with 11 bases between. CDR1 is SQVTM and CDR2 is ANQGSEA in the germline V gene. The CDR3 DNA is TGCAGCGTGAGAGGGGCTTCTGAAGCTTTCTTT. This encodes CSVRGASEAFF.

The chain recombines TRBV4-1 with TRBJ1-2, with TRBD1 as a possible D gene (6 bases). CDR1 is MGHRA, CDR2 YSYEKL, per germline. This CDR3 is 14 amino acids long. Trimming removed 0 bases from V and 4 bases from J, with 9 bases in between. The CDR3 spells CASSQEGQIYGYTF. The CDR3 DNA is TGCGCCAGCAGCCAAGAAGGACAGATCTATGGCTACACCTTC.

CDR3 in amino acids: CASSLGGGPEAFF. The CDR3 DNA sequence: TGTGCCAGCAGCTTAGGGGGTGGCCCTGAAGCTTTCTTT. J is TRBJ1-1 and V is TRBV5-6; D perhaps matches TRBD1 (6 bases). Germline CDR1 is SGHDT and CDR2 is YYEEEE. The CDR3 runs to 13 residues. V shed 2 bases and J shed 6 bases, with 11 bases lying between them.

This chain connects TRBV4-2 to TRBJ1-6; a possible D gene is TRBD1 (5 bases). Trimming pared 4 bases from V and 6 bases from J, leaving 19 bases between. The length of the CDR3 is 17 residues. The germline CDR1 and CDR2 sequences are LGHNA and YNFKEQ. CDR3 protein: CASSRSDQGEGNSPLHF. In DNA form, the CDR3 reads TGTGCCAGCAGCCGGTCCGACCAGGGTGAGGGTAATTCACCCCTCCACTTT.

The V gene is TRBV29-1, the J gene TRBJ1-1; TRBD1 matches at 7 bases. The CDR3 runs to 14 residues. The V gene end was trimmed by 5 bases and the J gene end by 1 base; junction bases not matched to a gene: 7. Germline lookup yields CDR1 SQVTM and CDR2 ANQGSEA. The CDR3 loop reads CSVRRQGTNTEAFF. CDR3 nucleotide sequence: TGCAGCGTTAGACGACAGGGAACGAACACTGAAGCTTTCTTT.

The chain has TRBV19 and TRBJ2-5; D not certain. Trimming left V 3 bases short and J 4 bases short, with 15 bases between. Germline CDR1 and CDR2: LNHDA and SQIVND (reference sequence). The CDR3 has 15 residues. CDR3 region: CASSIEAVSPETQYF. The DNA of the CDR3 is TGTGCCAGTAGTATCGAAGCCGTCTCGCCAGAGACCCAGTACTTC.

This clone turned up a few times. The chain carries TRBV5-4 and TRBJ2-2; either TRBD1 or TRBD2 may fit D (5 bases each). Germline V lookup: CDR1 SGHNT, CDR2 YYREEE (reference sequence). Trimming took off 5 bases at V and 7 bases at J, with 21 bases between the two ends. The CDR3 extends over 16 amino acids. The CDR3 region is CASRLGPPAGGGELFF. CDR3 nucleotide sequence: TGTGCCAGCAGACTGGGACCTCCCGCGGGTGGCGGGGAGCTGTTTTTT.

The chain links TRBV7-8 to TRBJ1-2; no reliable D call. Germline V gene data show CDR1 as SGHVS and CDR2 as FQNEAQ. This CDR3 is built from 14 residues. With 1 base removed from V and 4 bases from J, the gap between germline ends came to 10 bases. CDR3 sequence reads: CASSLVKGGYGYTF. Written as DNA, the CDR3 is TGTGCCAGCAGCTTAGTTAAGGGCGGCTATGGCTACACCTTC.

The rearrangement uses TRBV19 and TRBJ2-1, with D uncertain. This CDR3 is built from 16 residues. Germline loops: CDR1 LNHDA, CDR2 SQIVND (reference sequence). The ends were cut back, 4 bases at V and 3 bases at J, with 16 bases in the middle. The CDR3 protein is CASSTPVRASYNEQFF. CDR3 nucleotide sequence: TGTGCCAGTAGTACCCCGGTCCGGGCGAGCTACAATGAGCAGTTCTTC.

This chain joins TRBV14 and TRBJ2-4; 7 bases match TRBD1. The V and J ends lost 4 bases and 9 bases, in that order; junction bases with no gene match: 6. The CDR3 has 13 amino acids. The germline V gene has CDR1 SGHDN and CDR2 FVKESK. CDR3 residues: CASSPTGYGIQYF. CDR3 in DNA: TGTGCCAGCAGCCCGACAGGGTACGGCATTCAGTACTTC.

The V gene is TRBV11-3, the J gene TRBJ2-1; 12 positions match TRBD2. V dropped 5 bases and J dropped 0; count of bases not matched to a gene: 5. The germline V gene has CDR1 SGHNT and CDR2 YENEEA. There are 17 residues in the CDR3. CDR3 sequence reads: CASSPTSGGSSYNEQFF. The CDR3 DNA is TGTGCCAGCAGCCCAACTAGCGGGGGGAGCTCCTACAATGAGCAGTTCTTC.

This rearrangement joins TRBV5-4 to TRBJ1-2; no clear D. V was trimmed by 4 bases and J by 8 bases, leaving 15 bases between them. There are 13 residues in the CDR3. The germline V gene has CDR1 SGHNT and CDR2 YYREEE (reference sequence). As DNA, the CDR3 is TGTGCCAGCAGCCCTGGGTTAAGGGAAGGCTACACCTTC. Translation gives CASSPGLREGYTF. The full variable domain, in which reference TRBV5-4 and TRBJ1-2 provide the parts outside the CDR3, is ETGVTQSPTHLIKTRGQQVTLRCSSQSGHNTVSWYQQALGQGPQFIFQYYREEENGRGNFPPRFSGLQFPNYSSELNVNALELDDSALYLCASSPGLREGYTFGSGTRLTVV.

This clone was seen more than once but under ten times. This sequence joins TRBV10-3 and TRBJ1-2; possibly TRBD1 for D (5 bases). This CDR3 contains 13 residues. Germline CDR1 reads ENHRY; CDR2 reads SYGVKD. Trimming took off 6 bases at V and 8 bases at J, with 16 bases between the two ends. The CDR3, as DNA: TGTGCCATCAGCCGAGGGGATTCGGGCGGCTACACCTTC. It yields the protein CAISRGDSGGYTF.

The rearrangement uses TRBV7-2 and TRBJ2-3; 12 bases are a match to TRBD2. Germline V gene data show CDR1 as SGHTA and CDR2 as FQGNSA. Trimming cost V 3 bases and J 0 bases; bases outside gene matches: 7. The CDR3 is made up of 18 amino acids. The CDR3 DNA follows: TGTGCCAGCAGCTTCGGGCTAGCGGGGGGGGTAAGCACAGATACGCAGTATTTT. Encoded protein: CASSFGLAGGVSTDTQYF.

In DNA form, the CDR3 reads TGTGCCAGCAGCCCTGGGACAGGGGGCTACACCTTC. Translating it yields CASSPGTGGYTF. The rearrangement uses TRBV11-2 and TRBJ1-2, with 9 bases that match TRBD1. This CDR3 is 12 amino acids long. Germline lookup yields CDR1 SGHAT and CDR2 FQNNGV. Trimming cost V 5 bases and J 8 bases; bases outside gene matches: 3. The variable domain in full, completed from reference TRBV11-2 and TRBJ1-2, reads EAGVAQSPRYKIIEKRQSVAFWCNPISGHATLYWYQQILGQGPKLLIQFQNNGVVDDSQLPKDRFSAERLKGVDSTLKIQPAKLEDSAVYLCASSPGTGGYTFGSGTRLTVV.

The rearrangement uses TRBV5-1 and TRBJ1-6; 10 nucleotides match TRBD1. Germline trimming cut 4 bases from V and 8 bases from J; bases unmatched to any gene: 6. This CDR3 has 15 residues. Germline V gene sequence: CDR1 SGHRS, CDR2 YFSETQ. The CDR3 nucleotides read TGCGCCAGCAGCCGAGGGACAGGGGTGGATTCACCCCTCCACTTT. The encoded protein is CASSRGTGVDSPLHF. Full variable domain (rest looked up from reference TRBV5-1 and TRBJ1-6): KAGVTQTPRYLIKTRGQQVTLSCSPISGHRSVSWYQQTPGQGLQFLFEYFSETQRNKGNFPGRFSGRQFSNSRSEMNVSTLELGDSALYLCASSRGTGVDSPLHFGNGTRLTVT.

This clone was found a few times. This rearrangement joins TRBV4-2 to TRBJ2-5, with 8 positions matching TRBD2. Losses at the gene ends were 0 bases for V and 2 bases for J; bases not matched to a gene: 5. The V gene's germline CDR1 is LGHNA and CDR2 YNFKEQ. This CDR3 comprises 16 residues. The CDR3 loop reads CASSQDPTGGQETQYF. In DNA, the CDR3 is TGTGCCAGCAGCCAAGATCCAACGGGAGGGCAAGAGACCCAGTACTTC.

The chain carries TRBV7-2 and TRBJ2-1; D unresolved. V was shortened by 5 bases and J by 12 bases, with 11 bases between the two germline ends. Germline CDR1 SGHTA, CDR2 FQGNSA. This CDR3 is built from 11 residues. The CDR3 is CASSPRDRQFF. The CDR3 DNA follows: TGTGCCAGCAGCCCTCGAGATCGGCAGTTCTTC.

This rearrangement joins TRBV7-8 to TRBJ1-1; D perhaps matches TRBD1 (6 bases). In germline, CDR1 is SGHVS, CDR2 FQNEAQ. V was pared by 2 bases and J by 4 bases, with 17 bases between. The CDR3 is 16 amino acids. The CDR3 spells CASSLTVGARGTEAFF. The CDR3 DNA reads TGTGCCAGCAGCTTAACGGTCGGGGCCAGGGGCACTGAAGCTTTCTTT.

The chain couples TRBV7-6 to TRBJ1-6; 8 nucleotides align to TRBD1. From germline, CDR1 is SGHVS and CDR2 FNYEAQ. V dropped 0 bases and J dropped 1; count of bases not matched to a gene: 8. The CDR3 loop spans 19 amino acids. The CDR3 DNA follows: TGTGCCAGCAGCTTAGCAGCCAGGGGGCGATTGTCCTATAATTCACCCCTCCACTTT. It specifies CASSLAARGRLSYNSPLHF.

The rearrangement links TRBV10-1 to TRBJ1-6; no firm D call. Germline lookup yields CDR1 WNHNN and CDR2 SYGVQD (reference sequence). Trimming pared 6 bases from V and 8 bases from J, leaving 17 bases between. The CDR3 is made up of 15 amino acids. CDR3 sequence: CASRDGRGTYSPLHF. The CDR3 DNA sequence: TGCGCCAGCAGGGACGGACGGGGAACTTATTCACCCCTCCACTTT.

The chain has TRBV18 and TRBJ1-1; no clear D. Germline-derived CDR1 and CDR2 are KGHSH and LQKENI. Trimming removed 2 bases from V and 1 base from J, with 11 bases in between. The CDR3 consists of 15 residues. In DNA form, the CDR3 reads TGTGCCAGCTCACCAGCCTTCCCTCGGAACACTGAAGCTTTCTTT. This sequence encodes CASSPAFPRNTEAFF.

This sequence joins TRBV11-2 and TRBJ2-5; TRBD1 matches at 7 bases. V lost 1 base to trimming and J lost 1 base; unmatched junction nucleotides: 0. CDR1 SGHAT and CDR2 FQNNGV come from the germline V gene. The CDR3 length is 14 residues. CDR3 in amino acids: CASSLAGGQETQYF. The CDR3 nucleotides are TGTGCCAGCAGCTTAGCAGGGGGCCAAGAGACCCAGTACTTC.

Only a few counts were recorded for this clone. V is TRBV16 and J is TRBJ2-3; the D gene is possibly TRBD1 (6 bases). CDR1 and CDR2 (germline): KGHSY, FQNENV. The V gene lost 6 bases and the J gene lost 3 bases, with 16 bases spanning the gap. The CDR3 covers 15 residues. The CDR3 nucleotides are TGTGCCAGCAGAGGGGGACCCCCCGGGACAGATACGCAGTATTTT. As protein: CASRGGPPGTDTQYF.

This sequence joins TRBV7-2 and TRBJ2-3; a possible D gene is TRBD2 (5 bases). There are 16 residues in the CDR3. V lost 1 base to trimming and J lost 4 bases, with 15 bases between them. The germline V gene encodes CDR1 SGHTA and CDR2 FQGNSA. In DNA, the CDR3 is TGTGCCAGCAGCTTAGTGGACGGGGTGGGCCCAGATACGCAGTATTTT. Translation gives CASSLVDGVGPDTQYF.

The chain joins TRBV5-4 to TRBJ1-2; D uncertain. This CDR3 has 12 amino acids. Germline V gives CDR1 SGHNT, CDR2 YYREEE (reference sequence). V shed 5 bases and J shed 7 bases, with 12 bases lying between them. CDR3 region: CASSTADAGYTF. The CDR3 bases are TGTGCCAGCAGTACAGCGGATGCTGGCTACACCTTC.

The V and J genes are TRBV5-1 and TRBJ1-1, with 7 bases fitting TRBD1. The V gene end was trimmed by 4 bases and the J gene end by 6 bases; junction bases not matched to a gene: 15. The CDR3 loop spans 16 amino acids. Per the germline V gene, CDR1 is SGHRS and CDR2 is YFSETQ. CDR3 region: CASSPLDRVVQAEAFF. As DNA, the CDR3 is TGCGCCAGCAGCCCCCTAGACAGGGTAGTCCAGGCTGAAGCTTTCTTT.